This T cell receptor beta chain was recorded in a study of T cells expressing NK-cell markers. About the research overall: Each TCR beta repertoire originated in sorted T cells that were CD3+CD56+NKG2C+, CD3+CD56+NKG2C- or CD3+CD56-NKG2C+.

With UMIs, 5'RACE template switching was used to make TCR beta cDNA. TCRdb derives one entry per CDR3 protein from the 5' RACE reads, leaving out DNA. The table lists roughly 350,000 distinct CDR3 sequences. Findings of the study overall: About 1.0-8% of CD8+ T cells in several donors belonged to dominant NKG2C+ clonotypes. Uncertainty persisted over the HCMV specificity of expanded NKG2C+ T cell clones.

About this clonotype: No antigen is known for it.

CDR3 size: 15 residues. CDR1 MGHRA and CDR2 YSYEKL come from the germline V gene. V gene TRBV4-1 combines with J gene TRBJ2-3. The sequenced sample was blood T cells: a sorted CD56 or NKG2C T cell subset, CD4+ or CD8+ T cells, or bulk PBMC T cells (not recorded which). The TCR was taken from a man aged 18-69 years in good health. The CDR3 reads CASSQLSSSTDTQYF.